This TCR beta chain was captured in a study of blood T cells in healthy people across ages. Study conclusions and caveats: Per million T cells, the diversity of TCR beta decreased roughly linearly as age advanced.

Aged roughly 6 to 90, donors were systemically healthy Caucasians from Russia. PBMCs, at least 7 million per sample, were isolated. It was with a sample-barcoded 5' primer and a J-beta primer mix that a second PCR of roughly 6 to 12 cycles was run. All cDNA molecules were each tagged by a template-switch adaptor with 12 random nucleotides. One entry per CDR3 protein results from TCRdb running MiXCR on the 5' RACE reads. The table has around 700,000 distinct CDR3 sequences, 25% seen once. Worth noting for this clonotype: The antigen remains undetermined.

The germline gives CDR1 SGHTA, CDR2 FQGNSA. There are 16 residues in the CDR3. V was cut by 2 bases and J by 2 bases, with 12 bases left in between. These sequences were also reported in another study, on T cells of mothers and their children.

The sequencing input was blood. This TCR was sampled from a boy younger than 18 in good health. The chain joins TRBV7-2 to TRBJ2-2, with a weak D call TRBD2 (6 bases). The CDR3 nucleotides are TGTGCCAGCAGCTTAAACGGGGGATCCAACACCGGGGAGCTGTTTTTT. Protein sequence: CASSLNGGSNTGELFF.